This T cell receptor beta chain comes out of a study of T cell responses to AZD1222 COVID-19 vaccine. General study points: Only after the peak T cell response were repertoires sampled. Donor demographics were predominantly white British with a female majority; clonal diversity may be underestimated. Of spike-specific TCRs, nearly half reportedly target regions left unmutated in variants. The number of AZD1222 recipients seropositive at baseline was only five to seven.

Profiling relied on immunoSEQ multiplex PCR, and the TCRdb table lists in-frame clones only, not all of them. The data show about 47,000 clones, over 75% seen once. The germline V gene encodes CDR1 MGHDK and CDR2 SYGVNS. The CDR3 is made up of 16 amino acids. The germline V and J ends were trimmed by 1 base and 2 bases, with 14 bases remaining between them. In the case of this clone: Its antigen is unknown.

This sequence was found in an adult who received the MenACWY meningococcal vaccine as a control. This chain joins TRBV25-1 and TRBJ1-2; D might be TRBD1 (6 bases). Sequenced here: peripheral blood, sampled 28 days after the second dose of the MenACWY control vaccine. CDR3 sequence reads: CASSESGTSSNYGYTF. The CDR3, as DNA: TGTGCCAGCAGTGAATCAGGGACAAGTTCGAACTATGGCTACACCTTC.